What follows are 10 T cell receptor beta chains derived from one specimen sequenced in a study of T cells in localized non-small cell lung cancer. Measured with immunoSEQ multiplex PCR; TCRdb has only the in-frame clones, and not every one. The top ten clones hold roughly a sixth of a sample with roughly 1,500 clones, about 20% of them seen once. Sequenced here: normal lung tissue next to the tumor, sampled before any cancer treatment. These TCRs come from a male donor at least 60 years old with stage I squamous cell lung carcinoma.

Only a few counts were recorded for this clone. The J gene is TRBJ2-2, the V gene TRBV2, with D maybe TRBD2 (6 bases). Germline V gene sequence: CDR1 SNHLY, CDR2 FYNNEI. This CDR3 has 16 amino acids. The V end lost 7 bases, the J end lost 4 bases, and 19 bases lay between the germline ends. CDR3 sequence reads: CASNTALTGGTGELFF. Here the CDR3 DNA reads TGTGCCAGCAACACCGCACTAACCGGGGGCACCGGGGAGCTGTTTTTT.

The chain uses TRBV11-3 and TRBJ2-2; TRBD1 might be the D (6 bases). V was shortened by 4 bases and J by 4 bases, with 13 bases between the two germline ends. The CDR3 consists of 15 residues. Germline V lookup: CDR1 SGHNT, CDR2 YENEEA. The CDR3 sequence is CASSSGQWGTGELFF. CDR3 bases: TGTGCCAGCAGCTCCGGACAGTGGGGCACCGGGGAGCTGTTTTTT. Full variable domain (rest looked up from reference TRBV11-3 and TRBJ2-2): EAGVVQSPRYKIIEKKQPVAFWCNPISGHNTLYWYLQNLGQGPELLIRYENEEAVDDSQLPKDRFSAERLKGVDSTLKIQPAELGDSAVYLCASSSGQWGTGELFFGEGSRLTVL.

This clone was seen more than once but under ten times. The CDR3 sequence: CASSQDFGGVILNTGELFF. The CDR3 DNA follows: TGCGCCAGCAGCCAAGATTTTGGTGGGGTTATCCTTAACACCGGGGAGCTGTTTTTT. The gene calls are TRBV4-1 and TRBJ2-2, with D unclear. This CDR3 region has 19 residues. Deletions cut 0 bases from V and 2 bases from J, with 19 bases between. The germline V gene has CDR1 MGHRA and CDR2 YSYEKL.

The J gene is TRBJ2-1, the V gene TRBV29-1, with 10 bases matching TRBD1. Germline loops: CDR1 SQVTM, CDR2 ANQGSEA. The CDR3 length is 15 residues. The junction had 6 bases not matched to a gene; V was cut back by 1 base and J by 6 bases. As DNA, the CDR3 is TGCAGCGTTGAAGGTAGACAGGGGGCGCGCAATGAGCAGTTCTTC. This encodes CSVEGRQGARNEQFF.

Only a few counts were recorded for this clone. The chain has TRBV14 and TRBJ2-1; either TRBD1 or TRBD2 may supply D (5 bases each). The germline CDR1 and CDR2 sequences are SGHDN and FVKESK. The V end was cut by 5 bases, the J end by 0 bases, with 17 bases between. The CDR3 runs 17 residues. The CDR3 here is CASSVLTGRSSYNEQFF. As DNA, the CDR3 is TGTGCCAGCAGCGTACTCACGGGACGGAGCTCCTACAATGAGCAGTTCTTC. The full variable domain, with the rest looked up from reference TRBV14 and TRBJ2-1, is EAGVTQFPSHSVIEKGQTVTLRCDPISGHDNLYWYRRVMGKEIKFLLHFVKESKQDESGMPNNRFLAERTGGTYSTLKVQPAELEDSGVYFCASSVLTGRSSYNEQFFGPGTRLTVL.

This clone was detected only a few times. The CDR3 coding sequence is TGTGCCAGCACCCCGGGACAACGTTATGGCTACACCTTC. As protein: CASTPGQRYGYTF. The rearrangement uses TRBV6-8 and TRBJ1-2; D is perhaps TRBD1 (6 bases). This CDR3 comprises 13 residues. Trimming pared 7 bases from V and 5 bases from J, leaving 14 bases between. The germline V gene has CDR1 MNHGY and CDR2 SAAAGT.

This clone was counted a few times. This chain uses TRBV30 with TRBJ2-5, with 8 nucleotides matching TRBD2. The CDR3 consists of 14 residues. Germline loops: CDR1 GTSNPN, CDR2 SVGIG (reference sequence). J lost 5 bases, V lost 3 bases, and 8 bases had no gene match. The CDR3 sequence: CAWSLGGAAETQYF. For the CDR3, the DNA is TGTGCCTGGAGCCTCGGGGGGGCCGCGGAGACCCAGTACTTC.

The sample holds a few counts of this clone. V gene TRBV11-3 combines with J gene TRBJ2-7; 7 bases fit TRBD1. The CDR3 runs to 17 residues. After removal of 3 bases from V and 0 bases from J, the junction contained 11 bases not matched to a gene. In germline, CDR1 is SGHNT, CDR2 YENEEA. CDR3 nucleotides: TGTGCCAGCAGCTTTAAACTTGACAGGGCCTACTCCTACGAGCAGTACTTC. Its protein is CASSFKLDRAYSYEQYF.

The CDR3 is CASSERDRYNEQFF. CDR3 coding DNA: TGTGCCAGCAGTGAGCGGGATCGATACAATGAGCAGTTCTTC. This chain joins TRBV9 and TRBJ2-1; 7 bases match TRBD2. Germline loops: CDR1 SGDLS, CDR2 YYNGEE. The length of the CDR3 is 14 residues. V trimming: 5 bases; J trimming: 4 bases; junction bases outside the gene matches: 6.

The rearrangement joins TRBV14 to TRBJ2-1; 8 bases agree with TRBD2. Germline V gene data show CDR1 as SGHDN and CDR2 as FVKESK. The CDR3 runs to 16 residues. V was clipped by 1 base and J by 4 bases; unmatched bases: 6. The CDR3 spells CASSQATGGIYNEQFF. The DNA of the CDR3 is TGTGCCAGCAGCCAAGCAACGGGAGGGATATACAATGAGCAGTTCTTC.